These 30 T cell receptor beta chains share one sample of origin, sequenced in a study of CD8 T cells in Susac syndrome. Reverse transcription used about 0.45 to 1 ug RNA and random hexamers. TCRdb itself ran the immunoSEQ multiplex PCR reads through MiXCR, one entry per CDR3 protein. The repertoire holds over 150,000 distinct CDR3 sequences, with around 93% as singletons. Sequencing was performed on CD4+ T cells from PBMCs. These receptors were taken from a human donor with multiple sclerosis.

This sequence joins TRBV7-8 and TRBJ2-3, with a weak D call TRBD1 (5 bases). Trimming left V 1 base short and J 3 bases short, with 8 bases between. Germline lookup yields CDR1 SGHVS and CDR2 FQNEAQ. The CDR3 extends over 14 amino acids. The CDR3 protein is CASSLVQDTDTQYF. The DNA for the CDR3 is TGTGCCAGCAGCTTAGTACAGGATACAGATACGCAGTATTTT.

V is TRBV7-2 and J is TRBJ1-5; D is possibly TRBD1 (5 bases). In germline, CDR1 is SGHTA, CDR2 FQGNSA. V was clipped by 5 bases and J by 2 bases, with 19 bases between them. The CDR3 totals 17 residues. CDR3 sequence: CASSPDSQGFGNQPQHF. In DNA form, the CDR3 reads TGTGCCAGCAGCCCGGACTCCCAGGGATTTGGCAATCAGCCCCAGCATTTT.

In nucleotides, the CDR3 is TGTGCCAGCAGTTTAGTTAAAGGGTACCAAGAGACCCAGTACTTC. Translation gives CASSLVKGYQETQYF. The V gene is TRBV28, the J gene TRBJ2-5, with no clear D. Germline CDR1 is MDHEN and CDR2 is SYDVKM. V was cut by 2 bases and J by 0 bases, with 10 bases left in between. This CDR3 region has 15 residues.

This clonotype was seen only once. The chain is built from TRBV30 and TRBJ1-4; D possibly corresponds to TRBD1 (5 bases). The V gene's germline CDR1 is GTSNPN and CDR2 SVGIG (reference sequence). The CDR3 is 14 amino acids. Trimming shortened V by 0 bases and J by 3 bases, and 8 bases separated the two germline ends. CDR3 amino acids: CAWSVRVANEKLFF. For the CDR3, the DNA is TGTGCCTGGAGTGTCAGGGTAGCTAATGAAAAACTGTTTTTT. The variable domain in full, with the rest retrieved from reference TRBV30 and TRBJ1-4, is SQTIHQWPATLVQPVGSPLSLECTVEGTSNPNLYWYRQAAGRGLQLLFYSVGIGQISSEVPQNLSASRPQDRQFILSSKKLLLSDSGFYLCAWSVRVANEKLFFGSGTQLSVL.

The chain recombines TRBV7-7 with TRBJ2-7; perhaps TRBD1 as D (5 bases). CDR3 length: 13 residues. CDR1 is SSHAT and CDR2 is FNYEAQ in the germline V gene (reference sequence). Trimming shortened V by 11 bases and J by 0 bases, and 14 bases separated the two germline ends. The CDR3 here is CALPQGSSYEQYF. The CDR3 DNA follows: TGTGCCCTCCCCCAGGGCAGCTCCTACGAGCAGTACTTC.

This clonotype was seen only once. The V call is TRBV7-9, the J call TRBJ1-2, with TRBD1 matching 9 bases. Germline V lookup: CDR1 SEHNR, CDR2 FQNEAQ (reference sequence). This CDR3 is built from 16 residues. Trimming removed 4 bases from V and 2 bases from J; junction bases left unmatched: 8. The CDR3, as DNA: TGTGCCAGCAGCTCCGCGGGACAGGGACCCAACTATGGCTACACCTTC. It codes for CASSSAGQGPNYGYTF.

This chain uses TRBV7-2 with TRBJ1-2; unclear D gene. The V and J ends lost 5 bases and 5 bases respectively, with 12 bases between them. CDR1 and CDR2 (germline): SGHTA, FQGNSA. There are 13 residues in the CDR3. The CDR3 spells CASSPPGPYGYTF. CDR3 nucleotides: TGTGCCAGCAGCCCCCCCGGGCCATATGGCTACACCTTC.

The sample holds one count of this clonotype. The J gene is TRBJ2-1, the V gene TRBV18; no firm D call. The germline V and J ends were trimmed by 3 bases and 5 bases, with 14 bases remaining between them. CDR3 size: 15 residues. CDR1 is KGHSH, CDR2 LQKENI, per germline. The CDR3 DNA follows: TGTGCCAGCTCACCTTCGGCCGGGCCCAACAATGAGCAGTTCTTC. It translates to CASSPSAGPNNEQFF.

V usage is TRBV24-1 and J usage is TRBJ2-5; 12 bases line up with TRBD2. This CDR3 contains 17 residues. CDR1 is KGHDR, CDR2 SFDVKD, per germline. V was clipped by 7 bases and J by 2 bases; unmatched bases: 10. In DNA form, the CDR3 reads TGTGCCACCAGCGGACCGGGACTAGCGGGCCCTCAAGAGACCCAGTACTTC. Its protein is CATSGPGLAGPQETQYF.

This chain connects TRBV27 to TRBJ1-2; D unresolved. CDR3 size: 14 residues. The germline CDR1 and CDR2 sequences are MNHEY and SMNVEV (reference sequence). Trimming shortened V by 6 bases and J by 0 bases, and 11 bases separated the two germline ends. The CDR3 DNA reads TGTGCCAGCAGCTCCCTAAGGTCTAACTATGGCTACACCTTC. This gives the protein CASSSLRSNYGYTF.

The chain is built from TRBV7-2 and TRBJ2-6; D is ambiguous. CDR1 and CDR2 from the germline V gene are SGHTA and FQGNSA. Trimming removed 0 bases at V and 4 bases at J, with 16 bases between. The CDR3 runs to 18 residues. CDR3 in DNA: TGTGCCAGCAGCTTAGCCTCACCCTTCCTTTCCGGGGCCAACGTCCTGACTTTC. Amino acids: CASSLASPFLSGANVLTF.

V and J are TRBV14 and TRBJ1-1; TRBD1 matches at 7 bases. V dropped 6 bases and J dropped 1; count of bases not matched to a gene: 5. Germline loops: CDR1 SGHDN, CDR2 FVKESK. The CDR3 totals 14 residues. CDR3 in DNA: TGTGCCAGCAGAGGGGACAGTTGGAACACTGAAGCTTTCTTT. This encodes CASRGDSWNTEAFF.

V and J are TRBV7-2 and TRBJ2-7, with TRBD2 matching 12 bases. Germline loops: CDR1 SGHTA, CDR2 FQGNSA. The V gene end was trimmed by 1 base and the J gene end by 4 bases; junction bases not matched to a gene: 2. The CDR3 contains 15 residues. The CDR3 DNA sequence: TGTGCCAGCAGCTTAGTTACTAGCGGGAGGTACGAGCAGTACTTC. This codes for CASSLVTSGRYEQYF.

This chain joins TRBV7-3 and TRBJ2-1, with 9 positions matching TRBD1. Trimming took 4 bases from V and 6 from J; bases not matched to a gene: 7. The CDR3 contains 15 residues. Germline V gives CDR1 SGHTA, CDR2 FQGTGA. CDR3 protein: CASSSGQGQGNEQFF. The CDR3, as DNA: TGTGCCAGCAGCTCCGGACAGGGACAGGGCAATGAGCAGTTCTTC.

This clonotype was seen only once. V and J are TRBV7-2 and TRBJ2-3; weak D call: TRBD2 (6 bases). V dropped 1 base and J dropped 9 bases, with 17 bases sitting between them. Germline CDR1 and CDR2: SGHTA and FQGNSA. The CDR3 is made up of 15 amino acids. The CDR3 spells CASSLDGSFSWTQYF. Here the CDR3 DNA reads TGTGCCAGCAGCTTAGACGGGAGTTTTTCGTGGACGCAGTATTTT.

The chain carries TRBV28 and TRBJ2-4; a weak D match, TRBD1 (6 bases). V shed 3 bases and J shed 9 bases, with 15 bases lying between them. The CDR3 length is 14 residues. Germline V CDR1 and CDR2: MDHEN, SYDVKM. CDR3 loop: CASSLGQGFSIQYF. CDR3 in DNA: TGTGCCAGCAGTTTGGGGCAGGGGTTCAGCATTCAGTACTTC. The full variable domain, with the rest looked up from reference TRBV28 and TRBJ2-4, is DVKVTQSSRYLVKRTGEKVFLECVQDMDHENMFWYRQDPGLGLRLIYFSYDVKMKEKGDIPEGYSVSREKKERFSLILESASTNQTSMYLCASSLGQGFSIQYFGAGTRLSVL.

V gene TRBV25-1 combines with J gene TRBJ2-4; TRBD1 matches 7 bases. The CDR3 extends over 14 amino acids. Germline V CDR1 and CDR2: MGHDK, SYGVNS. V shed 1 base and J 8 bases; nucleotides not matched to a gene: 5. In DNA form, the CDR3 reads TGTGCCAGCAGTGAATCTTGGCAGGGGGACATTCAGTACTTC. It is translated as CASSESWQGDIQYF.

V gene TRBV2 combines with J gene TRBJ2-2; possibly TRBD1 or TRBD2 for D (5 bases each). The CDR3 runs to 11 residues. Trimming took off 6 bases at V and 7 bases at J, with 6 bases between the two ends. CDR1 is SNHLY and CDR2 is FYNNEI in the germline V gene. The CDR3 loop reads CASRRGGELFF. In nucleotides, the CDR3 is TGTGCCAGCAGGAGGGGCGGGGAGCTGTTTTTT.

The rearrangement uses TRBV20-1 and TRBJ1-3; TRBD1 might be the D (5 bases). Trimming shortened V by 2 bases and J by 4 bases, and 6 bases separated the two germline ends. The germline V gene has CDR1 DFQATT and CDR2 SNEGSKA (reference sequence). The CDR3 runs 12 residues. The CDR3 reads CSARRGGNTIYF. CDR3 DNA sequence: TGCAGTGCTAGAAGGGGAGGAAACACCATATATTTT.

The CDR3 protein is CASSVGDYSNQPQHF. CDR3 DNA: TGTGCCAGCAGCGTAGGAGATTATAGCAATCAGCCCCAGCATTTT. The chain couples TRBV9 to TRBJ1-5, with no clear D. The CDR3 runs to 15 residues. The germline V gene encodes CDR1 SGDLS and CDR2 YYNGEE. V dropped 0 bases and J dropped 0 bases, with 7 bases sitting between them.

A few counts support this clonotype. The V and J genes are TRBV3-1 and TRBJ2-7, with D hard to call. With 4 bases removed from V and 1 base from J, the gap between germline ends came to 8 bases. The CDR3 sequence is 13 residues long. Germline lookup yields CDR1 LGHDT and CDR2 YNNKEL (reference sequence). The CDR3 region is CASSLEHSYEQYF. The CDR3 DNA reads TGTGCCAGCAGCCTGGAGCATTCCTACGAGCAGTACTTC.

This rearrangement joins TRBV29-1 to TRBJ2-1, with 11 bases identical to TRBD1. Losses at the gene ends were 7 bases for V and 2 bases for J; bases not matched to a gene: 4. This CDR3 is 14 amino acids long. Per germline, CDR1 SQVTM and CDR2 ANQGSEA. For the CDR3, the DNA is TGCAGCGCGGGACAGGGGGTAGCCTACAATGAGCAGTTCTTC. The encoded protein is CSAGQGVAYNEQFF.

V and J are TRBV6-5 and TRBJ1-1; no clear D. V gave up 0 bases and J gave up 3 bases, with 11 bases separating them. This CDR3 comprises 15 residues. In germline, CDR1 is MNHEY, CDR2 SVGAGI. The DNA for the CDR3 is TGTGCCAGCAGTTACTCGAGATCCGGGGACACTGAAGCTTTCTTT. Protein product: CASSYSRSGDTEAFF.

Here the CDR3 reads CAWSVHTDYNEQFF. The CDR3 nucleotides read TGTGCCTGGAGTGTTCATACAGACTACAATGAGCAGTTCTTC. This chain connects TRBV30 to TRBJ2-1; the D is unclear. Germline-derived CDR1 and CDR2 are GTSNPN and SVGIG (reference sequence). The V and J ends lost 0 bases and 3 bases respectively, with 9 bases between them. The CDR3 contains 14 residues.

The V and J genes are TRBV30 and TRBJ2-1; possibly TRBD1 or TRBD2 for D (6 bases each). V lost 0 bases to trimming and J lost 9 bases, with 27 bases between them. Germline V gene sequence: CDR1 GTSNPN, CDR2 SVGIG (reference sequence). This CDR3 contains 18 residues. The CDR3 nucleotides are TGTGCCTGGAGTGTGGTCTCGGGGGCAGGCCTGTGGTACGGTGAGCAGTTCTTC. Its translation: CAWSVVSGAGLWYGEQFF.

V and J are TRBV2 and TRBJ2-1, with 11 bases fitting TRBD2. This CDR3 comprises 14 residues. Germline V gives CDR1 SNHLY, CDR2 FYNNEI. V gave up 7 bases and J gave up 9 bases; unmatched junction bases: 8. The CDR3 is CASIVAGGPAEQFF. The CDR3 DNA follows: TGTGCCAGCATAGTAGCGGGAGGGCCTGCTGAGCAGTTCTTC.

This chain joins TRBV19 and TRBJ1-2, with a weak D call TRBD1 (6 bases). Germline values: CDR1 LNHDA, CDR2 SQIVND (reference sequence). This CDR3 is 16 amino acids long. The V end was cut by 3 bases, the J end by 0 bases, with 14 bases between. The CDR3 nucleotides read TGTGCCAGTAGTATGGACAGAACGTCAGCTAACTATGGCTACACCTTC. Translated: CASSMDRTSANYGYTF.

This clonotype was detected only once. This chain connects TRBV5-1 to TRBJ2-7; D may be TRBD1 or TRBD2 (5 bases each). Germline CDR1 reads SGHRS; CDR2 reads YFSETQ. This CDR3 spans 15 amino acids. The ends were cut back, 0 bases at V and 6 bases at J, with 16 bases in the middle. This chain's CDR3 is CASSLGRDGWVEQYF. CDR3 DNA sequence: TGCGCCAGCAGCTTGGGCCGGGACGGCTGGGTCGAGCAGTACTTC.

This chain joins TRBV6-1 and TRBJ2-7; 7 bases agree with TRBD1. This CDR3 contains 15 residues. CDR1 is MNHNS, CDR2 SASEGT, per germline. V lost 2 bases and J lost 6; bases outside the gene matches: 10. The CDR3 sequence is CASSEPQGFPREQYF. The CDR3 DNA is TGTGCCAGCAGTGAACCACAGGGGTTCCCTCGCGAGCAGTACTTC.

This chain uses TRBV3-1 with TRBJ1-5; TRBD1 matches 8 bases. This CDR3 comprises 16 residues. Trimming took 0 bases from V and 6 from J; bases not matched to a gene: 7. Germline CDR1 and CDR2: LGHDT and YNNKEL (reference sequence). The CDR3: CASSQDQTGVGQPQHF. The CDR3 region has the DNA TGTGCCAGCAGCCAAGATCAGACAGGGGTCGGTCAGCCCCAGCATTTT.